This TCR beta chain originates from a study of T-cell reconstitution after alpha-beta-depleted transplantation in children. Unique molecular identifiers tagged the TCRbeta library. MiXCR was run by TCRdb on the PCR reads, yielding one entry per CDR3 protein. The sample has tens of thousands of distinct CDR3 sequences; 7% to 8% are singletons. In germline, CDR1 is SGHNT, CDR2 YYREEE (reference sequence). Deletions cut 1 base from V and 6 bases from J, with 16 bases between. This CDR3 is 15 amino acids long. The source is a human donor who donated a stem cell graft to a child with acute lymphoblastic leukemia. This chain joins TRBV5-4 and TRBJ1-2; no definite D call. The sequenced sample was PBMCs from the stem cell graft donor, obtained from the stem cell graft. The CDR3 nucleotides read TGTGCCAGCAGCTTGAGCAGGAACAATCCCCATGGCTACACCTTC. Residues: CASSLSRNNPHGYTF.